This T cell receptor beta chain was sequenced in a study of T-cell memory formation after mild COVID-19. As for the study in general: The study found TCR clusters largely donor specific.

In its sample, this clonotype was seen many times. Antigen specificity is unknown. TCRdb recomputed calls from the 5' RACE reads with MiXCR, one row per CDR3 protein. The table has about 100,000 distinct CDR3 sequences, roughly an eighth seen once. General study results and limits: Of the contracting clones, CD4+ ones lay mainly in CM and EM, and CD8+ ones in EMRA.

Germline V gene data show CDR1 as SEHNR and CDR2 as FQNEAQ (reference sequence). The trim removed 4 bases at V and 7 bases at J, leaving 5 bases unmatched. The CDR3 is 13 residues long. The receptor comes from a man in his late teens or twenties who had mild COVID-19 (a few samples of this study predate the infection). Cell type and time point are not known. Sequenced: PBMCs or a T cell subset sorted from them (not recorded which). The V and J genes are TRBV7-9 and TRBJ2-5, with TRBD2 matching over 8 bases. The chain's CDR3 is CASSSGLEGTQYF. CDR3 bases: TGTGCCAGCAGCTCGGGACTAGAAGGGACCCAGTACTTC.